Following are 26 T cell receptor beta chains from one sample sequenced in a study of T cell responses to AZD1222 COVID-19 vaccine. Method: immunoSEQ multiplex PCR; TCRdb's copy keeps in-frame clones and lacks some. The sample has around 56,000 clones, around 92% seen once. Material: peripheral blood, obtained 28 days after the second AZD1222 dose. These receptors came from an adult who received the AZD1222 COVID-19 vaccine.

The CDR3 nucleotides read TGTGCCAGCAGTTCGACCGGGACAGGTACCTACGAGCAGTACTTC. Translated, it gives CASSSTGTGTYEQYF. The V call is TRBV6-5, the J call TRBJ2-7, with 8 bases that match TRBD1. CDR1 is MNHEY, CDR2 SVGAGI, per germline. Germline trimming cut 4 bases from V and 2 bases from J; bases unmatched to any gene: 7. The CDR3 runs 15 residues.

The chain carries TRBV30 and TRBJ2-2; D tentatively fits TRBD1 or TRBD2 (5 bases each). The length of the CDR3 is 15 residues. V was pared by 5 bases and J by 5 bases, with 18 bases between. In germline, CDR1 is GTSNPN, CDR2 SVGIG (reference sequence). CDR3 in DNA: TGTGCCTGGTCAGCCGGGACCCCGAGTACCGGGGAGCTGTTTTTT. It yields the protein CAWSAGTPSTGELFF.

This sequence joins TRBV5-1 and TRBJ2-3; TRBD2 agrees at 11 bases. The CDR3 is 17 amino acids. V dropped 0 bases and J dropped 6; count of bases not matched to a gene: 9. CDR1 and CDR2 from the germline V gene are SGHRS and YFSETQ. CDR3 amino acids: CASSLALAGGLADTQYF. In DNA, the CDR3 is TGCGCCAGCAGCTTGGCCTTAGCGGGAGGGCTGGCTGATACGCAGTATTTT.

This sequence joins TRBV18 and TRBJ2-5; 9 bases agree with TRBD1. Trimming cost V 3 bases and J 4 bases; bases outside gene matches: 6. This CDR3 has 15 residues. Germline lookup yields CDR1 KGHSH and CDR2 LQKENI. CDR3 region: CASSPRTGVGETQYF. As DNA, the CDR3 is TGTGCCAGCTCACCGCGGACAGGGGTGGGAGAGACCCAGTACTTC.

The chain recombines TRBV5-4 with TRBJ1-1; D not resolved. In germline, CDR1 is SGHNT, CDR2 YYREEE (reference sequence). Trimming shortened V by 5 bases and J by 1 base, and 9 bases separated the two germline ends. The CDR3 runs 13 residues. CDR3 sequence: CASRPGRNTEAFF. CDR3 nucleotides: TGTGCCAGCAGACCCGGACGGAACACTGAAGCTTTCTTT.

The chain joins TRBV9 to TRBJ2-1; no definite D call. The CDR3 sequence is 15 residues long. Germline CDR1 reads SGDLS; CDR2 reads YYNGEE. V was shortened by 4 bases and J by 0 bases, with 11 bases between the two germline ends. CDR3: CASSPSPGSYNEQFF. Written as DNA, the CDR3 is TGTGCCAGCAGCCCATCACCGGGCTCCTACAATGAGCAGTTCTTC.

This sequence joins TRBV5-1 and TRBJ1-6, with 8 positions matching TRBD1. V gave up 0 bases and J gave up 6 bases; unmatched junction bases: 2. CDR3 size: 15 residues. CDR1 is SGHRS, CDR2 YFSETQ, per germline. CDR3 DNA sequence: TGCGCCAGCAGCTTGGAAGGACAGGGTAATTCACCCCTCCACTTT. Translated: CASSLEGQGNSPLHF.

This sequence joins TRBV3-1 (or the pseudogene TRBV3-2) and TRBJ1-1; D gene ambiguous. Trimming cost V 4 bases and J 3 bases, with 12 bases left between them. Germline V lookup: CDR1 LGHDT, CDR2 YNNKEL (reference sequence). CDR3 length equals 14 residues. CDR3 sequence: CASSPRGMDTEAFF. Here the CDR3 DNA reads TGTGCCAGCAGCCCTAGAGGGATGGACACTGAAGCTTTCTTT.

The V gene is TRBV6-1, the J gene TRBJ2-5; 7 nucleotides agree with TRBD1. The germline V gene has CDR1 MNHNS and CDR2 SASEGT. The CDR3 sequence is 15 residues long. With 4 bases clipped from V and 4 bases from J, the junction kept 9 bases outside the gene matches. Here the CDR3 reads CASSGAGGIIETQYF. CDR3 nucleotide sequence: TGTGCCAGCAGTGGAGCAGGGGGTATAATAGAGACCCAGTACTTC.

The gene calls are TRBV19 and TRBJ1-5; a weak D match, TRBD1 (5 bases). Germline V gene data show CDR1 as LNHDA and CDR2 as SQIVND (reference sequence). CDR3 size: 18 residues. The V end was cut by 3 bases, the J end by 0 bases, with 18 bases between. CDR3 residues: CASSIARVSLYSNQPQHF. In DNA, the CDR3 is TGTGCCAGTAGTATCGCCAGGGTATCCCTATATAGCAATCAGCCCCAGCATTTT.

This clone was seen only once. CDR3 in DNA: TGCGCCAGCAGCTTGGACAGCCAAGAGACCCAGTACTTC. This sequence encodes CASSLDSQETQYF. The gene calls are TRBV5-1 and TRBJ2-5; D not resolved. Germline CDR1 SGHRS, CDR2 YFSETQ. The CDR3 is 13 amino acids. With 0 bases removed from V and 1 base from J, the gap between germline ends came to 4 bases.

The V and J genes are TRBV5-1 and TRBJ1-6, with a tentative D call TRBD1 (5 bases). CDR3 length: 14 amino acids. With 1 base removed from V and 11 bases from J, the gap between germline ends came to 13 bases. CDR1 SGHRS and CDR2 YFSETQ come from the germline V gene. CDR3 amino acids: CASSLTGEETPLHF. CDR3 DNA sequence: TGCGCCAGCAGCTTGACGGGGGAAGAGACACCCCTCCACTTT.

The chain is built from TRBV9 and TRBJ1-4; the D is unclear. Germline V gives CDR1 SGDLS, CDR2 YYNGEE. V shed 4 bases and J shed 8 bases, with 15 bases lying between them. The CDR3 is 14 residues long. CDR3 sequence reads: CASSLLGNGEKLFF. CDR3 coding DNA: TGTGCCAGCAGCCTGCTAGGGAATGGCGAAAAACTGTTTTTT.

V and J are TRBV3-1 (or the pseudogene TRBV3-2) and TRBJ1-4; perhaps TRBD1 as D (5 bases). With 4 bases removed from V and 7 bases from J, the gap between germline ends came to 22 bases. CDR1 and CDR2 from the germline V gene are LGHDT and YNNKEL (reference sequence). The CDR3 covers 17 residues. DNA of the CDR3: TGTGCCAGCAGCCGCCCCCTCCTGAGGCCTAGGGGTGAAAAACTGTTTTTT. Its protein product is CASSRPLLRPRGEKLFF.

V and J are TRBV3-1 (or the pseudogene TRBV3-2) and TRBJ1-2; D call uncertain. Germline V gives CDR1 LGHDT, CDR2 YNNKEL (reference sequence). Trimming stripped 0 bases from V and 3 bases from J, with 8 bases between. The CDR3 has 14 amino acids. CDR3 region: CASSQEGSYYGYTF. The CDR3 DNA is TGTGCCAGCAGCCAAGAGGGTAGTTACTATGGCTACACCTTC.

The J gene is TRBJ2-1, the V gene TRBV13; TRBD2 matches at 8 bases. Looked up from germline, CDR1 is PRHDT and CDR2 is FYEKMQ (reference sequence). CDR3 length equals 16 residues. The V segment lost 4 bases and the J segment 1 base; nucleotides outside the gene matches: 6. The CDR3: CASSSAGTRSYNEQFF. CDR3 nucleotides: TGTGCCAGCAGCTCAGCAGGGACTAGGTCCTACAATGAGCAGTTCTTC.

CDR3 sequence reads: CASSLPGEKDTQYF. The CDR3 DNA follows: TGTGCCAGCAGCTTACCAGGGGAAAAAGATACGCAGTATTTT. The chain carries TRBV7-3 and TRBJ2-3, with D perhaps TRBD1 (6 bases). This CDR3 is built from 14 residues. The germline V and J ends were trimmed by 2 bases and 5 bases, with 11 bases remaining between them. The germline V gene encodes CDR1 SGHTA and CDR2 FQGTGA.

The chain carries TRBV12-5 and TRBJ2-3; D might be TRBD1 (5 bases). Germline V CDR1 and CDR2: LGHNT, FRNRAP. The CDR3 spans 15 residues. V lost 2 bases, J lost 0 bases, and 9 bases lay in between. CDR3 region: CASGLSDSSTDTQYF. Written as DNA, the CDR3 is TGTGCTAGTGGTTTGTCTGACAGCAGCACAGATACGCAGTATTTT.

The chain joins TRBV7-9 to TRBJ2-5, with TRBD2 matching 16 bases. The germline gives CDR1 SEHNR, CDR2 FQNEAQ (reference sequence). V shed 5 bases and J 12 bases; nucleotides not matched to a gene: 6. This CDR3 has 14 amino acids. The CDR3 here is CASSEGTSGRGEYF. CDR3 nucleotides: TGTGCCAGCAGCGAAGGGACTAGCGGGAGGGGGGAGTACTTC.

The chain uses TRBV7-2 and TRBJ1-4, with D possibly being TRBD1 (5 bases). The CDR3 spans 15 residues. From germline, CDR1 is SGHTA and CDR2 FQGNSA. Trimming pared 4 bases from V and 8 bases from J, leaving 17 bases between. CDR3 DNA: TGTGCCAGCAGCTCCTCTCTGGGGACGCTCGAAAAACTGTTTTTT. Translation gives CASSSSLGTLEKLFF.

The chain joins TRBV14 to TRBJ1-1; 8 bases match TRBD1. The V gene's germline CDR1 is SGHDN and CDR2 FVKESK. CDR3 size: 17 residues. With V trimmed by 2 bases and J by 2 bases, 10 bases remained unmatched. The CDR3 region is CASSQLLGQGQNTEAFF. The CDR3 DNA reads as TGTGCCAGCAGCCAATTGCTCGGACAGGGCCAAAACACTGAAGCTTTCTTT.

This clone was seen once. J is TRBJ1-1 and V is TRBV11-1; no definite D call. The length of the CDR3 is 15 residues. With 0 bases removed from V and 4 bases from J, the gap between germline ends came to 12 bases. CDR1 is SGHAT, CDR2 FQDESV, per germline (reference sequence). The CDR3 sequence: CASSLASTGVTEAFF. The CDR3 bases are TGTGCCAGCAGCTTAGCGTCAACCGGTGTCACTGAAGCTTTCTTT.

CDR3 nucleotides: TGTGCCAGCAGCCAAGGAGGGGTCGGGGAGCTGTTTTTT. As protein: CASSQGGVGELFF. The genes are TRBV4-2 and TRBJ2-2, with D tentatively TRBD1 or TRBD2 (5 bases each). CDR1 and CDR2 from the germline V gene are LGHNA and YNFKEQ. Deletions cut 1 base from V and 7 bases from J, with 7 bases between. The CDR3 length is 13 residues.

The chain combines TRBV27 with TRBJ2-2, with D perhaps matching TRBD2 (6 bases). Per the germline V gene, CDR1 is MNHEY and CDR2 is SMNVEV (reference sequence). V lost 6 bases, J lost 6 bases, and 14 bases lay in between. This CDR3 is built from 14 residues. CDR3 nucleotides: TGTGCCAGCAGACCATTGGGGGAGGCCGGGGAGCTGTTTTTT. The encoded protein is CASRPLGEAGELFF.

The V gene is TRBV18, the J gene TRBJ2-1; 10 bases are shared with TRBD1. This CDR3 is built from 15 residues. The junction had 1 base not matched to a gene; V was cut back by 2 bases and J by 3 bases. Germline-derived CDR1 and CDR2 are KGHSH and LQKENI. The CDR3 DNA sequence: TGTGCCAGCTCACCATGGACAGGGGGCTACAATGAGCAGTTCTTC. It yields the protein CASSPWTGGYNEQFF. The full variable domain, rest sourced from reference TRBV18 and TRBJ2-1, is NAGVMQNPRHLVRRRGQEARLRCSPMKGHSHVYWYRQLPEEGLKFMVYLQKENIIDESGMPKERFSAEFPKEGPSILRIQQVVRGDSAAYFCASSPWTGGYNEQFFGPGTRLTVL.

The CDR3, as DNA: TGCGCCAGCAGCTTGGTTTCTGGAGGGAACACCGGGGAGCTGTTTTTT. This translates into CASSLVSGGNTGELFF. J is TRBJ2-2 and V is TRBV5-1; weak D call: TRBD2 (5 bases). Trimming removed 0 bases at V and 1 base at J, with 10 bases between. The CDR3 has 16 amino acids. CDR1 and CDR2 from the germline V gene are SGHRS and YFSETQ.